A single sample gave rise to the 2 T cell receptor beta chains below, sequenced in a study of naive and memory T cell subsets. An equimolar mix of two oligonucleotides served as the beta constant-region primer for TRBC1 and TRBC2. MiXCR, applied by TCRdb to the UMI-ligation and nested PCR reads, yields one record per CDR3 protein. Of some 150,000 distinct CDR3 sequences listed, about 18% are singletons. The sequenced sample consisted of naive CD4+ T cells from blood. These receptors were taken from a human donor in good health.

The DNA for the CDR3 is TGTGCCAGCAGTGTACCACTAGCGGGAGTGCGGGAGCAGTACTTC. Translating gives CASSVPLAGVREQYF. The chain carries TRBV27 and TRBJ2-7, with 11 bases identical to TRBD2. Germline-derived CDR1 and CDR2 are MNHEY and SMNVEV (reference sequence). After removal of 5 bases from V and 7 bases from J, the junction contained 10 bases not matched to a gene. The length of the CDR3 is 15 residues.

This clonotype has only a few counts. The V call is TRBV2, the J call TRBJ2-3; TRBD2 agrees at 7 bases. The V and J ends lost 6 bases and 5 bases, in that order; junction bases with no gene match: 8. This CDR3 is 14 amino acids long. CDR1 is SNHLY and CDR2 is FYNNEI in the germline V gene. The DNA of the CDR3 is TGTGCCAGCAGCGCCAGACTAGCAGGAGATACGCAGTATTTT. Its translation is CASSARLAGDTQYF.